This T cell receptor (beta chain) was captured in a study of blood T cells in healthy people across ages. The germline V gene has CDR1 SGHAT and CDR2 FQNNGV. CDR3 length: 15 amino acids. A second PCR, run for roughly 7 to 12 cycles, used a sample-barcoded 5' primer plus a J-beta primer mix. Each cDNA molecule was tagged by a template-switch adaptor with 12 random nucleotides. One entry per CDR3 protein, called by TCRdb with MiXCR from the 5' RACE reads. The sample consists of about 720,000 distinct CDR3 sequences, approximately 21% of them appearing once. The chain employs TRBV11-2 and TRBJ2-5; no clear D. The end of the DNA aligns better with TRBJ2-1, so the J call may be wrong. Sequences were obtained from blood. The source of this sequence is a man in his 70s in good health. CDR3 sequence reads: CASSPGSRFYNEQFF. DNA of the CDR3: TGTGCCAGCAGCCCCGGGTCTAGATTCTACAATGAGCAGTTCTTC.